This T cell receptor (beta chain) was identified in a study of neurological immune-mediated disorders. Study-level points and caveats: The study phylogenetically grouped the repertoires of 18 of 34 multiple sclerosis patients into one related-CDR3 cluster, a possible signature.

cDNA synthesis was performed by 5'RACE with 10-nucleotide random UMIs. TCRdb re-called the 5' RACE reads with MiXCR, one entry per CDR3 protein. The table has about 53,000 distinct CDR3 sequences, roughly 3.2% seen once. In this sample, this clonotype turned up many times. Its specificity is not known. The V and J ends lost 7 bases and 8 bases, in that order; junction bases with no gene match: 9. The CDR3 consists of 13 residues. Germline V gene lookup returns CDR1 LGHNT and CDR2 FRNRAP. The source is a woman aged 25-40 years with multiple sclerosis. The sequenced material came from PBMCs. This rearrangement joins TRBV12-5 to TRBJ1-2; 8 positions match TRBD1. The CDR3 reads CASDDRGNRGYTF. The CDR3 nucleotides read TGTGCTAGTGACGACAGGGGAAATCGCGGCTACACCTTC.